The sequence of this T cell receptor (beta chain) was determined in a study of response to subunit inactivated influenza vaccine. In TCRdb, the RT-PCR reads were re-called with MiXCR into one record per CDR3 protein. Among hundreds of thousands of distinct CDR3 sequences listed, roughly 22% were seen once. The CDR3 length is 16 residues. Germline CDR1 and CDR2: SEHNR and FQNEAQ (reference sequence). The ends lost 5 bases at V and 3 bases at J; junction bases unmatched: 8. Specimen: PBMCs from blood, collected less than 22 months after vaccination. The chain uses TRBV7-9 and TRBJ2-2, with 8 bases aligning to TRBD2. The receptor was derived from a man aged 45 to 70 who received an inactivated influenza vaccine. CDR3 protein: CASSHTSGRYTGELFF. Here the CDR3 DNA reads TGTGCCAGCAGCCATACTAGCGGTCGGTACACCGGGGAGCTGTTTTTT.